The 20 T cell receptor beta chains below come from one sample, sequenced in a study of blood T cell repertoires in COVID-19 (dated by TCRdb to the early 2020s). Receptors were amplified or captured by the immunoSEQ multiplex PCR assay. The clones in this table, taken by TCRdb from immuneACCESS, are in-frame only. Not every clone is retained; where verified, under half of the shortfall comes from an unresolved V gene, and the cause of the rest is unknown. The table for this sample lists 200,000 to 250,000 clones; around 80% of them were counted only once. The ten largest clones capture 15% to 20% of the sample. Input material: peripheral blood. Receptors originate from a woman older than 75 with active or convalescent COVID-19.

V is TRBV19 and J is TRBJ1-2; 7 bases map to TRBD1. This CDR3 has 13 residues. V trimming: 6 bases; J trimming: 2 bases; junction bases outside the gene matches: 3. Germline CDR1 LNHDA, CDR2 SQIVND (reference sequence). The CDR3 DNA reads TGTGCCAGTAGCTTGACAGGGAACTATGGCTACACCTTC. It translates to CASSLTGNYGYTF. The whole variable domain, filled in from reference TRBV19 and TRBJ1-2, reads DGGITQSPKYLFRKEGQNVTLSCEQNLNHDAMYWYRQDPGQGLRLIYYSQIVNDFQKGDIAEGYSVSREKKESFPLTVTSAQKNPTAFYLCASSLTGNYGYTFGSGTRLTVV.

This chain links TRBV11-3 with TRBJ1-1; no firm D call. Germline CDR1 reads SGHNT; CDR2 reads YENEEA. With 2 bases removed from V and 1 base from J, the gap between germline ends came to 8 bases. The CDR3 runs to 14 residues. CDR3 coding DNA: TGTGCCAGCAGCTTAATAACAGAGAACACTGAAGCTTTCTTT. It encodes CASSLITENTEAFF.

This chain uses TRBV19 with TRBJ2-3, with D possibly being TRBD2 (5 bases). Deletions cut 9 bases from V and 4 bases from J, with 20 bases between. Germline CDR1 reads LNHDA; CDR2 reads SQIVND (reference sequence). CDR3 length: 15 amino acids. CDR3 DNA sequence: TGTGCCAGCCGGGGATCTCGGGATATATCAGATACGCAGTATTTT. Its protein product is CASRGSRDISDTQYF.

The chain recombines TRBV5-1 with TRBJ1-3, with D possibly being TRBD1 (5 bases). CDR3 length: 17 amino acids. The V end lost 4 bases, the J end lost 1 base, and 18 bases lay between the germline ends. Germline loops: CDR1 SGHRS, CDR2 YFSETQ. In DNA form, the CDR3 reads TGCGCCAGCAGCCTAAATGTCGGGGGTATGTCTGGAAACACCATATATTTT. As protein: CASSLNVGGMSGNTIYF. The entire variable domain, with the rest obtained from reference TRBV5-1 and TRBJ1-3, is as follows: KAGVTQTPRYLIKTRGQQVTLSCSPISGHRSVSWYQQTPGQGLQFLFEYFSETQRNKGNFPGRFSGRQFSNSRSEMNVSTLELGDSALYLCASSLNVGGMSGNTIYFGEGSWLTVV.

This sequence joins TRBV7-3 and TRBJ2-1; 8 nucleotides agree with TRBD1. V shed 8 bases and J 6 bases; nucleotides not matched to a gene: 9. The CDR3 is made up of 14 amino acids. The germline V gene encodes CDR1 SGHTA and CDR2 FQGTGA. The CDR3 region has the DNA TGTGCCAGCGGAAAGGACAGGGCAGGCAATGAGCAGTTCTTC. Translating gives CASGKDRAGNEQFF.

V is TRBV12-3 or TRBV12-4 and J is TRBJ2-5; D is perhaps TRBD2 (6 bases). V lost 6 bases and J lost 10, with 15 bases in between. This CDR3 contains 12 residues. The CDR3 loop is CASSWGTQVQYF. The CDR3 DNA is TGTGCCAGCAGCTGGGGGACTCAGGTCCAGTACTTC.

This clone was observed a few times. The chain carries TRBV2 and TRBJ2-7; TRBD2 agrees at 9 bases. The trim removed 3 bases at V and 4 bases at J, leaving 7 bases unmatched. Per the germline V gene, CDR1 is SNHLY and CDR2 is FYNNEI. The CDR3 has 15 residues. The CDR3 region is CASSEEAGGWYEQYF. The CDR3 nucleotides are TGTGCCAGCAGTGAGGAGGCGGGGGGGTGGTACGAGCAGTACTTC.

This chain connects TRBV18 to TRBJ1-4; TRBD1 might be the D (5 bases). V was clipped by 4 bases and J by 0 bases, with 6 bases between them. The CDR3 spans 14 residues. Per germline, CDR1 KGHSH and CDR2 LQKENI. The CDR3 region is CASSQTATNEKLFF. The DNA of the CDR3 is TGTGCCAGCTCACAGACAGCAACTAATGAAAAACTGTTTTTT.

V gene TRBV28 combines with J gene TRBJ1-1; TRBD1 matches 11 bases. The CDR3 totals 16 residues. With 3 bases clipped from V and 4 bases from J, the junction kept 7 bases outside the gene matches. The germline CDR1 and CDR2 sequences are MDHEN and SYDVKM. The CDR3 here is CASSFGTGGSGTEAFF. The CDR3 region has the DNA TGTGCCAGCAGTTTCGGGACAGGGGGAAGTGGCACTGAAGCTTTCTTT.

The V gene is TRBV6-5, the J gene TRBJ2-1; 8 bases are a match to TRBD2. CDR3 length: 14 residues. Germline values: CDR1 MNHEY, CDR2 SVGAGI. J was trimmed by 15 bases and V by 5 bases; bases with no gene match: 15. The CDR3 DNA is TGTGCCAGCAGTCCCGGCCAGTACGGGACTAGTGCGTTCTTC. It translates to CASSPGQYGTSAFF.

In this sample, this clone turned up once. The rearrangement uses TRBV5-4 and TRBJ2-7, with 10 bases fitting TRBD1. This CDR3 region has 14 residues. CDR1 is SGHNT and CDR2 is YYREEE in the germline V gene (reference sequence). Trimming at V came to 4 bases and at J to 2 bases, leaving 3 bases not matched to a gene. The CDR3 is CASSAGTGAYEQYF. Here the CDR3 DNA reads TGTGCCAGCAGCGCCGGGACAGGGGCCTACGAGCAGTACTTC.

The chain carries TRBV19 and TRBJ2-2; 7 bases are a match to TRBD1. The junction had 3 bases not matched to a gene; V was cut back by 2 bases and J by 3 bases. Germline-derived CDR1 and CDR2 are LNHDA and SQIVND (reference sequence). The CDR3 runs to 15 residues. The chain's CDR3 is CASSIRDRYTGELFF. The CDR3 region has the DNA TGTGCCAGTAGTATACGGGACAGATACACCGGGGAGCTGTTTTTT.

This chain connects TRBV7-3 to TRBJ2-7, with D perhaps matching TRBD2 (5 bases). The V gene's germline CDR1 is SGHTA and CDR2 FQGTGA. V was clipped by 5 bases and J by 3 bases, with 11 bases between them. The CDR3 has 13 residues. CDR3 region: CASSKTGSYEQYF. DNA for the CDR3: TGTGCCAGCAGCAAAACGGGAAGCTACGAGCAGTACTTC.

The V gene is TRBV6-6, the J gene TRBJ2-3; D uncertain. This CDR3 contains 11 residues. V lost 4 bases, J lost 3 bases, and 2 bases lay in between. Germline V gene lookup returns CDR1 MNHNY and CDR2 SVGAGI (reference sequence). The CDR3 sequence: CASSSTDTQYF. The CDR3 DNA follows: TGTGCCAGCAGTTCAACAGATACGCAGTATTTT.

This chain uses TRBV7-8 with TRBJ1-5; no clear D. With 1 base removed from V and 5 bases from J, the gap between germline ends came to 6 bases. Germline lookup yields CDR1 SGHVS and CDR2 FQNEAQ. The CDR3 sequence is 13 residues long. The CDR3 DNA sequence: TGTGCCAGCAGCTTAGACTTGTATCAGCCCCAGCATTTT. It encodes CASSLDLYQPQHF.

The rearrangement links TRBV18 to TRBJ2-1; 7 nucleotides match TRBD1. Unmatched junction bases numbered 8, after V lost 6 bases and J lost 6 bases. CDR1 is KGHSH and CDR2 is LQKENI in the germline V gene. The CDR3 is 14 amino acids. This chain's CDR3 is CASSGNGTVNEQFF. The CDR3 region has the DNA TGTGCCAGCTCCGGTAATGGGACAGTCAATGAGCAGTTCTTC.

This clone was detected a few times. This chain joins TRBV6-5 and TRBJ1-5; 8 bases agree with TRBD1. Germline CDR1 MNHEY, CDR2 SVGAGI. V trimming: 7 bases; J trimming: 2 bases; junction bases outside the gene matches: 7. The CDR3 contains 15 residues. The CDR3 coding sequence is TGTGCCAGCACGGGGCCGACAGGGGGCAATCAGCCCCAGCATTTT. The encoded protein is CASTGPTGGNQPQHF.

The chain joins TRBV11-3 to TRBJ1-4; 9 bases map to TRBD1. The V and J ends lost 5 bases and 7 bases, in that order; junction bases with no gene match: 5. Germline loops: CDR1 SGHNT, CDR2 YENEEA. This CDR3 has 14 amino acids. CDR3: CASSPRDRAEKLFF. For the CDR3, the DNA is TGTGCCAGCAGCCCCCGGGACAGGGCTGAAAAACTGTTTTTT.

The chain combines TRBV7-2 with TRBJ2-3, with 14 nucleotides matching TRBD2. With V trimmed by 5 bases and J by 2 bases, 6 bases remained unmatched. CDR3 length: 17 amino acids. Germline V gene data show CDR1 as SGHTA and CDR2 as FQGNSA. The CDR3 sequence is CASSPLGLAGDTDTQYF. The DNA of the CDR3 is TGTGCCAGCAGCCCTTTGGGACTAGCGGGAGACACAGATACGCAGTATTTT.

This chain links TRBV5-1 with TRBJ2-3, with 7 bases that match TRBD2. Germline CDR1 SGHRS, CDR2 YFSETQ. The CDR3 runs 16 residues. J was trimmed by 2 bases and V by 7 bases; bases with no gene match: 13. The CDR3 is CASSPVGGGLTDTQYF. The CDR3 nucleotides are TGCGCCAGCTCCCCCGTGGGGGGGGGACTCACAGATACGCAGTATTTT.